This T cell receptor (beta chain) derives from a study of T-cell reconstitution after alpha-beta-depleted transplantation in children. Study-wide results and limits: Diversity and T-cell counts at one year after transplant derived mostly from new T cells. Certain patients had high TCRbeta diversity at day 60, and it came from recipient T cells and thymic progenitors that survived.

This clonotype came up many times. What it binds is not known. Per the germline V gene, CDR1 is LGHDT and CDR2 is YNNKEL (reference sequence). The CDR3 is made up of 16 amino acids. V was trimmed by 4 bases and J by 4 bases, leaving 19 bases between them. During its preparation, the TCRbeta library received unique molecular identifiers. TCRdb processed the PCR reads anew with MiXCR; each CDR3 protein has one entry. The sample has a few hundred thousand distinct CDR3 sequences; under 15% are singletons. The chain combines TRBV3-1 with TRBJ1-1, with a tentative D call TRBD1 (5 bases). The sample here was PBMCs, mostly from graft donor cells, taken 360 days after TCRalphabeta/CD19-depleted stem cell transplant. The clonotype originates from a male patient between 5 and 17 years old who had a stem cell transplant for acute myeloid leukemia, so the T cells may come from the graft donor. The DNA for the CDR3 is TGTGCCAGCAGCCCCCCTAGGGGCCTAGTGGGCACTGAAGCTTTCTTT. As protein: CASSPPRGLVGTEAFF.